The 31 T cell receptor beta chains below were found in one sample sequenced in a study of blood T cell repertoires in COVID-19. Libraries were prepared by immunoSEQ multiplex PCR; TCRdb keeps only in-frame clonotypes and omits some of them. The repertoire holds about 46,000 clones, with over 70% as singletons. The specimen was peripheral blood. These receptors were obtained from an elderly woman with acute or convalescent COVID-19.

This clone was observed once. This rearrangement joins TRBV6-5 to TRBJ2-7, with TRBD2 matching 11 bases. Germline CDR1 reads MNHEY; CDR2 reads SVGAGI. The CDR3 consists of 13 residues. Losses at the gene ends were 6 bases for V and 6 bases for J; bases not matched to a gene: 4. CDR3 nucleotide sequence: TGTGCCAGCAGAACTAGCGGGGGACGCGAGCAGTACTTC. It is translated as CASRTSGGREQYF.

CDR3 loop: CASSRRDRGLGYTF. CDR3 nucleotide sequence: TGTGCCAGCAGCCGGAGGGACAGGGGACTTGGCTACACCTTC. The V call is TRBV5-6, the J call TRBJ1-2; 10 nucleotides line up with TRBD1. Trimming took 4 bases from V and 7 from J; bases not matched to a gene: 7. The CDR3 spans 14 residues. Germline V gene sequence: CDR1 SGHDT, CDR2 YYEEEE.

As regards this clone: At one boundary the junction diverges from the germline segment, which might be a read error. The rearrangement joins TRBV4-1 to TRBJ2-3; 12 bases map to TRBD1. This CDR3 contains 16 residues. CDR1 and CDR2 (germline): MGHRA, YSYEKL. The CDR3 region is CASSQGDRGRTDTQYF. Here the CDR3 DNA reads TGCGCCAGCAGCCAGGGGGACAGGGGGCGCACCGATACGCAGTATTTT.

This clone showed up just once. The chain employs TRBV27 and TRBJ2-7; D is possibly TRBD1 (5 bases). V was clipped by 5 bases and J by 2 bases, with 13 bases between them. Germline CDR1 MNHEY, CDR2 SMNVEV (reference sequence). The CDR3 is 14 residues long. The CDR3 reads CASSQADTPYEQYF. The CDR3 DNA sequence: TGTGCCAGCAGTCAGGCGGACACCCCCTACGAGCAGTACTTC.

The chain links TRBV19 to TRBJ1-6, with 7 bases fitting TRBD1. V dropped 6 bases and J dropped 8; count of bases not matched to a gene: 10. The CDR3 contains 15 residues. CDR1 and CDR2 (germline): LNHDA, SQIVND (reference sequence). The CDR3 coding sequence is TGTGCCAGTAGAAAGACAGGGATCAATTATTCACCCCTCCACTTT. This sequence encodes CASRKTGINYSPLHF. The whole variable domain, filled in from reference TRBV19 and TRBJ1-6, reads DGGITQSPKYLFRKEGQNVTLSCEQNLNHDAMYWYRQDPGQGLRLIYYSQIVNDFQKGDIAEGYSVSREKKESFPLTVTSAQKNPTAFYLCASRKTGINYSPLHFGNGTRLTVT.

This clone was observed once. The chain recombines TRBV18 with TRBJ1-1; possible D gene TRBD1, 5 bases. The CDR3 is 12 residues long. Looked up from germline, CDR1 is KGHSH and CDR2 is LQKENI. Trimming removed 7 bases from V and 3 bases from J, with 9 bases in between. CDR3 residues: CASFRGDTEAFF. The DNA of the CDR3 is TGTGCCAGCTTCCGGGGGGACACTGAAGCTTTCTTT.

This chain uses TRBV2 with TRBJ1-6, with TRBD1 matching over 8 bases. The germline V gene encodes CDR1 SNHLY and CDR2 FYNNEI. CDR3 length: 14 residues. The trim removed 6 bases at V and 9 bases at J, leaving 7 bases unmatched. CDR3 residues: CASRTGTGSSPLHF. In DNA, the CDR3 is TGTGCCAGCAGAACCGGGACAGGTAGTTCACCCCTCCACTTT.

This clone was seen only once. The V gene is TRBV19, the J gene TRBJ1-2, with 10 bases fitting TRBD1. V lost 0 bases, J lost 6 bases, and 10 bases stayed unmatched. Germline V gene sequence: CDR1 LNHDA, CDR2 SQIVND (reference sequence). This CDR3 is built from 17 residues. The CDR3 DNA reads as TGTGCCAGTAGTATAGATCCGGGACAGGGGAAGTTCGATGGCTACACCTTC. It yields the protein CASSIDPGQGKFDGYTF.

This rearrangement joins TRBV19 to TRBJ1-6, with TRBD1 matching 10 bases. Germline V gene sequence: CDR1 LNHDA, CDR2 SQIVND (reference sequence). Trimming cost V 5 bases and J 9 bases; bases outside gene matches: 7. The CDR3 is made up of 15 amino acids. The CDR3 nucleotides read TGTGCCAGTAGTCCTGGACAGGGGGGACGTTCACCCCTCCACTTT. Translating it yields CASSPGQGGRSPLHF.

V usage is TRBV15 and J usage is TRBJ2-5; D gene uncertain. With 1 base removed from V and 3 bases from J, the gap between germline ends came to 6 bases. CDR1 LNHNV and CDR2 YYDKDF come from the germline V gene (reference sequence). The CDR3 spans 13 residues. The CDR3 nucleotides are TGTGCCACCAGCAGAGTTGTCGAAGAGACCCAGTACTTC. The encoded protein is CATSRVVEETQYF. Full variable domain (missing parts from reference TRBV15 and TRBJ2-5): DAMVIQNPRYQVTQFGKPVTLSCSQTLNHNVMYWYQQKSSQAPKLLFHYYDKDFNNEADTPDNFQSRRPNTSFCFLDIRSPGLGDTAMYLCATSRVVEETQYFGPGTRLLVL.

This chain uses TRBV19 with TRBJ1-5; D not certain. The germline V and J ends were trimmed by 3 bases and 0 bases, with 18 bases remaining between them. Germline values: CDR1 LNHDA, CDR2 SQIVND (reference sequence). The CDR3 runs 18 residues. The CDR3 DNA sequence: TGTGCCAGTAGTATCCACCGGCGGGTCAGCAATAGCAATCAGCCCCAGCATTTT. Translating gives CASSIHRRVSNSNQPQHF.

This chain's CDR3 is CASSLEVPPEAFF. DNA of the CDR3: TGTGCCAGCAGTTTGGAGGTTCCCCCTGAAGCTTTCTTT. The J gene is TRBJ1-1, the V gene TRBV12-3 or TRBV12-4; D is undetermined. This CDR3 has 13 residues. V shed 3 bases and J shed 6 bases, with 11 bases lying between them.

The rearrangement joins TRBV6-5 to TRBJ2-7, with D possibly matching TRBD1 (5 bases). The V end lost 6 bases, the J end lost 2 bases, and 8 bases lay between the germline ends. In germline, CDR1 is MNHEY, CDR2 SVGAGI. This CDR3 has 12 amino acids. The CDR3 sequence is CASRDTTYEQYF. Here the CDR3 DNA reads TGTGCCAGCAGGGACACCACCTACGAGCAGTACTTC.

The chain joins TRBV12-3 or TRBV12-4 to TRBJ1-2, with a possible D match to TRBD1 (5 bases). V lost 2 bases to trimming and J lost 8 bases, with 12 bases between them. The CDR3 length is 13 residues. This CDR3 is CASSLLSGYGYTF. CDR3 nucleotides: TGTGCCAGCAGTTTATTGTCAGGGTACGGCTACACCTTC.

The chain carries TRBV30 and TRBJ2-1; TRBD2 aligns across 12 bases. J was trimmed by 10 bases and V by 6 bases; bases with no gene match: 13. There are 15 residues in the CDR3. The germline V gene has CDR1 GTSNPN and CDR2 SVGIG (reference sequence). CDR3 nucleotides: TGTGCCTGTCTGCCTTCTCCCGGGACTAGCGGGGAGCAGTTCTTC. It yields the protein CACLPSPGTSGEQFF. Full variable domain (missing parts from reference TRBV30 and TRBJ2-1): SQTIHQWPATLVQPVGSPLSLECTVEGTSNPNLYWYRQAAGRGLQLLFYSVGIGQISSEVPQNLSASRPQDRQFILSSKKLLLSDSGFYLCACLPSPGTSGEQFFGPGTRLTVL.

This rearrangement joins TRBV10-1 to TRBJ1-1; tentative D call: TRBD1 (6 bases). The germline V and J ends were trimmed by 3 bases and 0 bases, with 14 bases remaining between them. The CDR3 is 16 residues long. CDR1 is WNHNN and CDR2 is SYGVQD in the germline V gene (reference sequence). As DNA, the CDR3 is TGCGCCAGCAGTGACAGGGGTTCGGCCATGAACACTGAAGCTTTCTTT. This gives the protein CASSDRGSAMNTEAFF.

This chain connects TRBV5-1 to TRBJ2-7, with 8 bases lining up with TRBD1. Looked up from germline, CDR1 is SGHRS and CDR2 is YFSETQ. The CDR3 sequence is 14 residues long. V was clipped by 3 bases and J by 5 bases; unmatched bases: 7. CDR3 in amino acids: CASSSGQVFDEQYF. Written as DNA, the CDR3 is TGCGCCAGCAGCTCGGGACAGGTTTTTGACGAGCAGTACTTC.

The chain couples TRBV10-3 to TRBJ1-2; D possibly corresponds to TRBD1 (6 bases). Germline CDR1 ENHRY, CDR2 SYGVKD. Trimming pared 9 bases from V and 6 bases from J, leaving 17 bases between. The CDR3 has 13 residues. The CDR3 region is CAITVTGLDGYTF. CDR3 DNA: TGTGCCATTACAGTCACAGGGCTCGATGGCTACACCTTC.

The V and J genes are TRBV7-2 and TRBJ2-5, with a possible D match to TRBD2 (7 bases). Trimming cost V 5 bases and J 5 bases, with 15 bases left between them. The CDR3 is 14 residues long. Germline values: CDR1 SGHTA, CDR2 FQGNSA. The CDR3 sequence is CASSPWGGGETQYF. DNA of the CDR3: TGTGCCAGCAGCCCGTGGGGCGGGGGCGAGACCCAGTACTTC. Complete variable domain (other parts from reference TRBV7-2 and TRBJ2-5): GAGVSQSPSNKVTEKGKDVELRCDPISGHTALYWYRQSLGQGLEFLIYFQGNSAPDKSGLPSDRFSAERTGGSVSTLTIQRTQQEDSAVYLCASSPWGGGETQYFGPGTRLLVL.

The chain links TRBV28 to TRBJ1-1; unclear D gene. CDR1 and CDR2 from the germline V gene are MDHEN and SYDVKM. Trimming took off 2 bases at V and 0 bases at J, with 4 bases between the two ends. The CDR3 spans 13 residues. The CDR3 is CASSLPVNTEAFF. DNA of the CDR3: TGTGCCAGCAGTTTACCGGTGAACACTGAAGCTTTCTTT. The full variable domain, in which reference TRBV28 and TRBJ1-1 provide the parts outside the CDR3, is DVKVTQSSRYLVKRTGEKVFLECVQDMDHENMFWYRQDPGLGLRLIYFSYDVKMKEKGDIPEGYSVSREKKERFSLILESASTNQTSMYLCASSLPVNTEAFFGQGTRLTVV.

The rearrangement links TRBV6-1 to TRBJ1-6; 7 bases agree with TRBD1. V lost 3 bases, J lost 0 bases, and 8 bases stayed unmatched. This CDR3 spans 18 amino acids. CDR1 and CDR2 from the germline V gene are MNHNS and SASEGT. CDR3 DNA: TGTGCCAGCAGTGAGCGGGACAGCTCCAGCTCCTATAATTCACCCCTCCACTTT. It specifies CASSERDSSSSYNSPLHF.

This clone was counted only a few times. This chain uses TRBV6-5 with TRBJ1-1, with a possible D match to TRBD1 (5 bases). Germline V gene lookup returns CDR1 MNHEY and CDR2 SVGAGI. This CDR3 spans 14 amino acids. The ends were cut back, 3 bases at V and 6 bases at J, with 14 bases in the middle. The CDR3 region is CASSYSTVTAEAFF. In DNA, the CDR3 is TGTGCCAGCAGTTATTCCACTGTGACAGCTGAAGCTTTCTTT.

In nucleotides, the CDR3 is TGTGCCAGCAGTCCACAGGGGGTGGAAGAAAAACTGTTTTTT. Translation: CASSPQGVEEKLFF. The chain uses TRBV7-9 and TRBJ1-4; 8 bases line up with TRBD1. This CDR3 has 14 residues. The V gene's germline CDR1 is SEHNR and CDR2 FQNEAQ (reference sequence). V shed 6 bases and J 8 bases; nucleotides not matched to a gene: 8.

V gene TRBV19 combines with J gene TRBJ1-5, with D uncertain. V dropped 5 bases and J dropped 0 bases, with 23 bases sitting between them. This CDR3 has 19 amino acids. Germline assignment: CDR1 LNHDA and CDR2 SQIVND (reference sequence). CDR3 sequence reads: CASSCRRDTDFYSNQPQHF. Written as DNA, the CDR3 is TGTGCCAGTAGTTGCCGCAGAGACACCGATTTCTATAGCAATCAGCCCCAGCATTTT. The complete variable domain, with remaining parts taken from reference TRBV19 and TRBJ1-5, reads DGGITQSPKYLFRKEGQNVTLSCEQNLNHDAMYWYRQDPGQGLRLIYYSQIVNDFQKGDIAEGYSVSREKKESFPLTVTSAQKNPTAFYLCASSCRRDTDFYSNQPQHFGDGTRLSIL.

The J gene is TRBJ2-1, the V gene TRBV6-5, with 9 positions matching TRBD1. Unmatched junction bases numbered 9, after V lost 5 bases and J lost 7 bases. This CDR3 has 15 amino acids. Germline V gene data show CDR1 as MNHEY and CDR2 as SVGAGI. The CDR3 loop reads CASSPGGTGRNEQFF. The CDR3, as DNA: TGTGCCAGCAGTCCAGGTGGGACAGGGAGGAATGAGCAGTTCTTC.

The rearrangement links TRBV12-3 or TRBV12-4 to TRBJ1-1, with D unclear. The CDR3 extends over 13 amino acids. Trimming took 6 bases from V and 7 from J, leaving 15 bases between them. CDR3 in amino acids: CASRRKAEFEAFF. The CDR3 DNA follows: TGTGCCAGCAGACGAAAAGCGGAGTTTGAAGCTTTCTTT.

The CDR3 loop reads CASSDSPGGETGELFF. The CDR3 nucleotides read TGTGCCAGCAGTGACTCTCCTGGGGGGGAGACCGGGGAGCTGTTTTTT. The chain is built from TRBV6-4 and TRBJ2-2; 7 bases are shared with TRBD2. Germline CDR1 and CDR2: MRHNA and SNTAGT. The V and J ends lost 0 bases and 5 bases, in that order; junction bases with no gene match: 6. This CDR3 spans 16 amino acids.

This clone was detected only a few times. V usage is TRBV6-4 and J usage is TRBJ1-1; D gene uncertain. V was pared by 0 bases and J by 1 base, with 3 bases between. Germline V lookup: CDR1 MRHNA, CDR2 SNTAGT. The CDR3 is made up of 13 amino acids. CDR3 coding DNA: TGTGCCAGCAGTGACTCCGGGAACACTGAAGCTTTCTTT. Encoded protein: CASSDSGNTEAFF.

This chain's CDR3 is CASKEGRGRGTEAFF. The DNA of the CDR3 is TGTGCCAGCAAGGAGGGGCGGGGGCGAGGCACTGAAGCTTTCTTT. This chain uses TRBV2 with TRBJ1-1; a weak D match, TRBD1 (6 bases). V was clipped by 7 bases and J by 4 bases, with 19 bases between them. The CDR3 contains 15 residues. Per the germline V gene, CDR1 is SNHLY and CDR2 is FYNNEI.

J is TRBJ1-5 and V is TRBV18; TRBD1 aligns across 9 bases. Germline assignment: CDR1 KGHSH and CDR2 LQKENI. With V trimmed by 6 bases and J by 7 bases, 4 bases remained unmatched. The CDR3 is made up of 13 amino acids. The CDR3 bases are TGTGCCAGCTCGACAGGGGGAGAACAGCCCCAGCATTTT. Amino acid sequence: CASSTGGEQPQHF.

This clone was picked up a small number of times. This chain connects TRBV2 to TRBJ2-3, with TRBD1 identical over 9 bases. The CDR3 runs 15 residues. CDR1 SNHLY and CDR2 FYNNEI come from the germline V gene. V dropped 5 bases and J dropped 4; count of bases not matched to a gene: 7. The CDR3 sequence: CASSKDRGLSDTQYF. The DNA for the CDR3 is TGTGCCAGCAGTAAGGACAGGGGCCTCTCAGATACGCAGTATTTT.